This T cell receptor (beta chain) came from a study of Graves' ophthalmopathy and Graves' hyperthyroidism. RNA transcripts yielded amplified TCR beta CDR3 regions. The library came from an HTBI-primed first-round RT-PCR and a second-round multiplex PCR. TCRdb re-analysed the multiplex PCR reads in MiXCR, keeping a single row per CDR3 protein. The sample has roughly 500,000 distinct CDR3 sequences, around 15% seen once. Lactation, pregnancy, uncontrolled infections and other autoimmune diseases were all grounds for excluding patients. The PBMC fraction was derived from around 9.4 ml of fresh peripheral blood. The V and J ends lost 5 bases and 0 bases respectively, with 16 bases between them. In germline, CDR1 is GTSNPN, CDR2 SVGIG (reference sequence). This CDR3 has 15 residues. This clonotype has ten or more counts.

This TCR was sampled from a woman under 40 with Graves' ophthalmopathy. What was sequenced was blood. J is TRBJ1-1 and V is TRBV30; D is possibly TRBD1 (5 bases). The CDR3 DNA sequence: TGTGCCTGGGGGAAACCCGGGACGTTGAACACTGAAGCTTTCTTT. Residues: CAWGKPGTLNTEAFF.